This TCR beta chain was obtained from a study of monozygotic twins with cystic fibrosis. Study as a whole: With about 16 PCR cycles, barcoded libraries came from three micrograms of fragmented DNA.

Measured with immunoSEQ multiplex PCR; TCRdb has only the in-frame clones, and not every one. Of 30,000 to 40,000 clones listed, 66% are singletons. This CDR3 contains 16 residues. Trimming took 0 bases from V and 0 from J, leaving 9 bases between them. The germline gives CDR1 SGDLS, CDR2 YYNGEE. Comments on this clone: Antigen: not known.

Regarding the study as a whole: Nucleotide-identical clonotype sharing was significantly higher within monozygotic CF twin pairs than between unrelated CF individuals. Age, concordance and disease severity did not associate with shared CDR3 numbers. Low clonality (median around 0.009) suggested a mostly naive repertoire.

The chain carries TRBV9 and TRBJ1-4, with no clear D. The origin of this receptor is a girl under 18 with cystic fibrosis. Sequencing was performed on blood. CDR3 DNA sequence: TGTGCCAGCAGCGTAGAGGCTATTGCAACTAATGAAAAACTGTTTTTT. This gives the protein CASSVEAIATNEKLFF.